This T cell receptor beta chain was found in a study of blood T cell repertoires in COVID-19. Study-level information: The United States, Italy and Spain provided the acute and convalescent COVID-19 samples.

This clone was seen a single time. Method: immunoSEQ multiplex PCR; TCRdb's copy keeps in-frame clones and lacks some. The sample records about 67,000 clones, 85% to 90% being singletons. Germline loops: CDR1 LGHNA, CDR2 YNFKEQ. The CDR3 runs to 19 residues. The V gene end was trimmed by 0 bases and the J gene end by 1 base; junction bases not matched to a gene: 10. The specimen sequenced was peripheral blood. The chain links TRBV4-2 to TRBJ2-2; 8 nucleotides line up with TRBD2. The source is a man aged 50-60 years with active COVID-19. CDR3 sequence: CASSQEPSGGIRNTGELFF. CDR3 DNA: TGTGCCAGCAGCCAAGAGCCCAGCGGGGGAATAAGGAACACCGGGGAGCTGTTTTTT.